The clone carrying this TCR beta chain was seen repeatedly, ten times or more. Its antigen is as yet unknown. CDR1 and CDR2 from the germline V gene are SGHTA and FQGTGA. V lost 0 bases, J lost 12 bases, and 12 bases lay in between. This CDR3 has 13 amino acids. The sample originates from a study of early T cells in non-severe SARS-CoV-2 infection. For the study at large: Bulk RNA from unsorted whole blood was sequenced; chains were unpaired.

Study results and limitations: Clonotype matching in VDJdb favored anti-spike CD8 responses and did not capture private and CD4 specificities.

Tagging with unique molecular identifiers was applied to individual cDNA molecules. TCRdb re-called the 5' RACE reads with MiXCR, one entry per CDR3 protein. The sample holds about 32,000 distinct CDR3 sequences; over 8.5% are singletons and the top ten take about 13%. This clonotype was sampled from an adult who was a healthcare worker with PCR-confirmed SARS-CoV-2 infection or an uninfected control (not recorded which). The sequenced sample was whole blood. The chain combines TRBV7-3 with TRBJ2-1; D is possibly TRBD1 (6 bases). The CDR3 DNA is TGTGCCAGCAGCTTAACTCTACAGGGTCGGCAGTTCTTC. Protein product: CASSLTLQGRQFF.